Included here is one TCR beta chain sequence, with context. The antigen is unknown. Any history of autoimmune disease or systemic immunosuppression disqualified patients. The CDR3 spans 14 residues. With 4 bases removed from V and 7 bases from J, the gap between germline ends came to 20 bases. Germline CDR1 reads SQVTM; CDR2 reads ANQGSEA. Profiling relied on immunoSEQ multiplex PCR, and the TCRdb table lists in-frame clones only, not all of them. The repertoire holds around 80,000 clones, with roughly 88% as singletons. The sample is drawn from a study of OX40 agonist ivuxolimab in advanced cancers. Study context: Head and neck, renal cell, melanoma or hepatocellular carcinoma were the cancers that dose-escalation patients had. Earlier anti-PD-1, anti-PD-L1 or anti-CTLA-4 therapy was permitted; about 39% had received some.

General study points: Researchers did not determine the expanded peripheral T cells' antigen specificity.

The chain recombines TRBV29-1 with TRBJ2-7; the D gene is possibly TRBD2 (5 bases). The input for sequencing was CD4+ or CD8+ T cells sorted from blood, taken in a trial of the OX40 agonist ivuxolimab. The clonotype was recovered from an adult with an advanced solid tumor such as melanoma, head and neck, liver or kidney cancer. The CDR3 DNA reads as TGCAGCGTTGCCTTAGGTAGTAAAAGCGGTGAGCAGTACTTC. Residues: CSVALGSKSGEQYF.